The sequence of this T cell receptor beta chain was determined in a study of T cell changes during pregnancy in multiple sclerosis. CDR3 length: 15 amino acids. V gave up 1 base and J gave up 2 bases; unmatched junction bases: 3. Germline values: CDR1 SGHTA, CDR2 FQGTGA. Repertoires were generated with immunoSEQ multiplex PCR, while TCRdb's copy carries only in-frame clones and drops some. The sample consists of under 50,000 clones, 75% to 95% of them appearing once. This receptor was identified in a female donor with multiple sclerosis, enrolled in a pregnancy study. The chain combines TRBV7-3 with TRBJ2-3; 7 bases agree with TRBD2. The material sequenced was CD8+ T cells from peripheral blood mononuclear cells, taken in the second trimester of pregnancy. Here the CDR3 reads CASSLSGGATDTQYF. DNA for the CDR3: TGTGCCAGCAGCTTAAGCGGGGGAGCCACAGATACGCAGTATTTT.